This entry lists 21 T cell receptor beta chains sequenced from one sample in a study of blood T cell repertoires in COVID-19. Clones were read by immunoSEQ multiplex PCR, and TCRdb kept only the in-frame ones, dropping some. The sample includes about 97,000 clones, just under 85% of them seen just once. Input material: peripheral blood. These receptors all come from a man aged 65 to 79 with acute or convalescent COVID-19.

This rearrangement joins TRBV27 to TRBJ2-5; D might be TRBD2 (6 bases). From germline, CDR1 is MNHEY and CDR2 SMNVEV (reference sequence). With 3 bases removed from V and 5 bases from J, the gap between germline ends came to 10 bases. CDR3 length: 13 amino acids. CDR3: CASSFRGGETQYF. CDR3 bases: TGTGCCAGCAGTTTTAGGGGAGGTGAGACCCAGTACTTC.

As for this clone: The germline gene is not matched at one end of the junction; a read error may be the cause. This rearrangement joins TRBV6-5 to TRBJ1-4, with 9 bases fitting TRBD1. Looked up from germline, CDR1 is MNHEY and CDR2 is SVGAGI. The CDR3 is 13 residues long. The CDR3 bases are TGTGCCAGCAGCCGGGACAGGGATGAGAAACTGTTTTTT. It encodes CASSRDRDEKLFF.

This chain links TRBV6-4 with TRBJ1-1; tentatively, D is TRBD1 (5 bases). The CDR3 totals 13 residues. V was trimmed by 2 bases and J by 4 bases, leaving 8 bases between them. Germline values: CDR1 MRHNA, CDR2 SNTAGT. The DNA of the CDR3 is TGTGCCAGCAGTGACAGGGGCCCCACTGAAGCTTTCTTT. Translation: CASSDRGPTEAFF.

V is TRBV19 and J is TRBJ1-1, with D possibly being TRBD1 (6 bases). Trimming shortened V by 1 base and J by 2 bases, and 8 bases separated the two germline ends. Germline V gene lookup returns CDR1 LNHDA and CDR2 SQIVND (reference sequence). The CDR3 contains 14 residues. The CDR3 sequence: CASSIGGRNTEAFF. In DNA, the CDR3 is TGTGCCAGTAGTATAGGGGGGCGCAACACTGAAGCTTTCTTT.

V usage is TRBV5-6 and J usage is TRBJ1-1; D gene ambiguous. The CDR3 length is 16 residues. Germline CDR1 and CDR2: SGHDT and YYEEEE. V was shortened by 2 bases and J by 0 bases, with 14 bases between the two germline ends. CDR3 DNA: TGTGCCAGCAGCTTCTGGGCCAGAATATTGAACACTGAAGCTTTCTTT. It codes for CASSFWARILNTEAFF.

This chain connects TRBV7-3 to TRBJ2-1, with D possibly TRBD2 on 5 matching bases. The CDR3 sequence is 15 residues long. V gave up 5 bases and J gave up 6 bases, with 17 bases separating them. The germline gives CDR1 SGHTA, CDR2 FQGTGA. CDR3: CASSVGSVAGNEQFF. In DNA form, the CDR3 reads TGTGCCAGCAGCGTAGGTAGCGTCGCGGGCAATGAGCAGTTCTTC.

In this sample, this clone turned up a few times. The chain has TRBV7-6 and TRBJ2-1; 9 bases fit TRBD1. Looked up from germline, CDR1 is SGHVS and CDR2 is FNYEAQ. This CDR3 comprises 15 residues. The V gene end was trimmed by 1 base and the J gene end by 6 bases; junction bases not matched to a gene: 4. The CDR3 bases are TGTGCCAGCAGCTTAGGACAGGGGGTATCCAATGAGCAGTTCTTC. Its protein is CASSLGQGVSNEQFF.

The chain is built from TRBV13 and TRBJ2-7; D perhaps matches TRBD2 (6 bases). Deletions cut 3 bases from V and 0 bases from J, with 12 bases between. The CDR3 is made up of 15 amino acids. From germline, CDR1 is PRHDT and CDR2 FYEKMQ (reference sequence). The chain's CDR3 is CASSFEAGSSYEQYF. CDR3 coding DNA: TGTGCCAGCAGCTTTGAAGCGGGTAGCTCCTACGAGCAGTACTTC.

This chain links TRBV15 with TRBJ1-5; D is ambiguous. Trimming stripped 5 bases from V and 0 bases from J, with 5 bases between. This CDR3 comprises 13 residues. From germline, CDR1 is LNHNV and CDR2 YYDKDF (reference sequence). Here the CDR3 reads CATSQYSNQPQHF. The CDR3 DNA reads TGTGCCACCAGCCAGTATAGCAATCAGCCCCAGCATTTT. Full variable domain (rest looked up from reference TRBV15 and TRBJ1-5): DAMVIQNPRYQVTQFGKPVTLSCSQTLNHNVMYWYQQKSSQAPKLLFHYYDKDFNNEADTPDNFQSRRPNTSFCFLDIRSPGLGDTAMYLCATSQYSNQPQHFGDGTRLSIL.

The chain combines TRBV30 with TRBJ2-7; the D is unclear. Trimming left V 3 bases short and J 2 bases short, with 11 bases between. The CDR3 covers 13 residues. From germline, CDR1 is GTSNPN and CDR2 SVGIG (reference sequence). CDR3 nucleotide sequence: TGTGCCTGGAGCCGAGTAGCCGCCTACGAGCAGTACTTC. Its protein product is CAWSRVAAYEQYF.

The table lists this clone with a count of one. J is TRBJ2-2 and V is TRBV15, with 7 positions matching TRBD1. This CDR3 is 13 amino acids long. Germline assignment: CDR1 LNHNV and CDR2 YYDKDF (reference sequence). The J segment lost 7 bases and the V segment lost 6 bases, leaving 5 bases of the junction unmatched. The CDR3 bases are TGTGCCACCAGAAGGGGGCAAATCGGGGAGCTGTTTTTT. Translation gives CATRRGQIGELFF. Looking up the rest from reference TRBV15 and TRBJ2-2 gives the full variable domain: DAMVIQNPRYQVTQFGKPVTLSCSQTLNHNVMYWYQQKSSQAPKLLFHYYDKDFNNEADTPDNFQSRRPNTSFCFLDIRSPGLGDTAMYLCATRRGQIGELFFGEGSRLTVL.

The V and J genes are TRBV7-2 and TRBJ2-1; 11 bases line up with TRBD2. Per germline, CDR1 SGHTA and CDR2 FQGNSA. Trimming cost V 2 bases and J 6 bases; bases outside gene matches: 3. The CDR3 has 15 amino acids. The CDR3 loop reads CASSLRLAGFNEQFF. The CDR3 nucleotides are TGTGCCAGCAGCTTACGACTAGCGGGGTTCAATGAGCAGTTCTTC.

The V and J genes are TRBV19 and TRBJ1-5, with 7 bases fitting TRBD1. The CDR3 runs 15 residues. The V and J ends lost 6 bases and 2 bases, in that order; junction bases with no gene match: 7. Germline values: CDR1 LNHDA, CDR2 SQIVND (reference sequence). The CDR3 spells CASSLYRGGNQPQHF. The CDR3 bases are TGTGCCAGTAGCCTTTACAGGGGAGGCAATCAGCCCCAGCATTTT.

The V call is TRBV29-1, the J call TRBJ2-7; D remains unclear. Between the trimmed V and J ends, which lost 7 bases and 2 bases, there was a span of 3 bases. The CDR3 is 9 residues long. The germline V gene encodes CDR1 SQVTM and CDR2 ANQGSEA. The DNA for the CDR3 is TGCAGCGGAGCCTACGAGCAGTACTTC. Its translation is CSGAYEQYF.

The chain uses TRBV18 and TRBJ2-1; D not certain. Trimming took off 3 bases at V and 7 bases at J, with 7 bases between the two ends. Per germline, CDR1 KGHSH and CDR2 LQKENI. CDR3 length equals 12 residues. The CDR3: CASSPVLNEQFF. CDR3 coding DNA: TGTGCCAGCTCACCCGTTTTGAATGAGCAGTTCTTC.

The chain links TRBV9 to TRBJ1-4; the match to TRBD1 covers 7 bases. There are 14 residues in the CDR3. Unmatched junction bases numbered 14, after V lost 2 bases and J lost 16 bases. Germline V lookup: CDR1 SGDLS, CDR2 YYNGEE. The CDR3 sequence: CASSVSLIGGEQFF. The CDR3 bases are TGTGCCAGCAGCGTCAGTTTAATAGGGGGCGAGCAGTTTTTT.

The chain carries TRBV5-4 and TRBJ2-7, with D unclear. Trimming pared 1 base from V and 4 bases from J, leaving 18 bases between. CDR3 length equals 16 residues. In germline, CDR1 is SGHNT, CDR2 YYREEE (reference sequence). The CDR3: CASSLSAETSPYEQYF. The CDR3 DNA is TGTGCCAGCAGCTTGAGCGCCGAGACGAGCCCTTACGAGCAGTACTTC.

The rearrangement joins TRBV28 to TRBJ1-5, with a tentative D call TRBD1 (6 bases). The CDR3 is 14 residues long. Trimming pared 3 bases from V and 6 bases from J, leaving 12 bases between. Germline values: CDR1 MDHEN, CDR2 SYDVKM. The CDR3 DNA follows: TGTGCCAGCAGTTTCGGGGGGGCAAGTCAGCCCCAGCATTTT. Translating it yields CASSFGGASQPQHF.

The chain carries TRBV27 and TRBJ1-1, with 9 nucleotides matching TRBD1. Trimming cost V 5 bases and J 2 bases; bases outside gene matches: 6. Germline CDR1 MNHEY, CDR2 SMNVEV (reference sequence). CDR3 size: 15 residues. The CDR3 sequence is CASSKGTGINTEAFF. The CDR3 coding sequence is TGTGCCAGCAGTAAAGGGACAGGGATCAACACTGAAGCTTTCTTT.

This chain connects TRBV7-2 to TRBJ2-1, with D hard to call. V was trimmed by 9 bases and J by 8 bases, leaving 14 bases between them. Germline CDR1 SGHTA, CDR2 FQGNSA. This CDR3 is 12 amino acids long. CDR3 sequence: CASKTSGDEQFF. The CDR3 DNA is TGTGCCAGTAAGACTTCCGGCGATGAGCAGTTCTTC.

The gene calls are TRBV2 and TRBJ1-5; tentative D call: TRBD1 (6 bases). CDR1 and CDR2 (germline): SNHLY, FYNNEI. The V end was cut by 5 bases, the J end by 0 bases, with 11 bases between. The CDR3 loop spans 15 amino acids. CDR3 DNA sequence: TGTGCCAGCAGTCTTGACAGGCATAGCAATCAGCCCCAGCATTTT. Residues: CASSLDRHSNQPQHF.